This record covers a single TCR beta chain. MiXCR, applied by TCRdb to the 5' RACE reads, yields one record per CDR3 protein. There are some 440,000 distinct CDR3 sequences in the sample; roughly 26% occur only once, and 2.5% to 3.5% lies in the top ten. This specimen comes from a study of identical twins. These data also formed part of another study, on T cells expressing NK-cell markers.

This sequence was found in a woman under 30 in good health. Sequencing was carried out using CD4+ T cells sorted from blood.

The CDR3 is CASSGQGGGSYNEQFF. The CDR3 nucleotides are TGTGCCAGCAGTGGTCAGGGGGGTGGGTCCTACAATGAGCAGTTCTTC. This chain joins TRBV6-1 and TRBJ2-1, with a weak D call TRBD1 (7 bases). The germline gives CDR1 MNHNS, CDR2 SASEGT. This CDR3 is 16 amino acids long. V gave up 4 bases and J gave up 1 base, with 14 bases separating them.